This T cell receptor beta chain stems from a study of cytomegalovirus exposure and HLA in healthy donors. For the study at large: Earlier sequencing of 150 million to 200 million T cells yielded about 120 million unique TCR beta sequences.

The V segment lost 2 bases and the J segment 5 bases; nucleotides outside the gene matches: 8. The germline gives CDR1 KGHSH, CDR2 LQKENI. The CDR3 covers 17 residues. General study points: Later analysis placed DRB1 highest and HLA-C lowest in TCR association rates, which differed by HLA locus.

The PCR ran on 60 Vbeta and 13 Jbeta primers. Assay: immunoSEQ multiplex PCR; the TCRdb copy retains only in-frame clones and omits some. The sample has fewer than 250,000 clones; 60% to 85% are singletons. Comment on this clone: Its specificity is not known.

Source material: PBMCs. The sequence was collected from a man aged 40-50 years in good health and CMV-seronegative. The chain is built from TRBV18 and TRBJ2-3, with 12 bases matching TRBD2. CDR3 sequence reads: CASSPGLAGTWGDTQYF. CDR3 bases: TGTGCCAGCTCACCAGGACTAGCGGGGACTTGGGGAGATACGCAGTATTTT.